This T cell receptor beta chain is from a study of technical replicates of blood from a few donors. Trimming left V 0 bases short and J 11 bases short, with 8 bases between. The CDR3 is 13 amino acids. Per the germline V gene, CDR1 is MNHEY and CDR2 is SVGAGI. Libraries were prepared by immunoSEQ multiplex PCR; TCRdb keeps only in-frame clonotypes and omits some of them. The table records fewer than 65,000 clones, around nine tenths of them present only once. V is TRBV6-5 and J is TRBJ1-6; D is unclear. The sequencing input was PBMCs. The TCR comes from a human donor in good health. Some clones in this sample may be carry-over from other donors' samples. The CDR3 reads CASSYSIAAPLHF. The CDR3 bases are TGTGCCAGCAGTTACTCGATCGCGGCACCCCTCCACTTT.